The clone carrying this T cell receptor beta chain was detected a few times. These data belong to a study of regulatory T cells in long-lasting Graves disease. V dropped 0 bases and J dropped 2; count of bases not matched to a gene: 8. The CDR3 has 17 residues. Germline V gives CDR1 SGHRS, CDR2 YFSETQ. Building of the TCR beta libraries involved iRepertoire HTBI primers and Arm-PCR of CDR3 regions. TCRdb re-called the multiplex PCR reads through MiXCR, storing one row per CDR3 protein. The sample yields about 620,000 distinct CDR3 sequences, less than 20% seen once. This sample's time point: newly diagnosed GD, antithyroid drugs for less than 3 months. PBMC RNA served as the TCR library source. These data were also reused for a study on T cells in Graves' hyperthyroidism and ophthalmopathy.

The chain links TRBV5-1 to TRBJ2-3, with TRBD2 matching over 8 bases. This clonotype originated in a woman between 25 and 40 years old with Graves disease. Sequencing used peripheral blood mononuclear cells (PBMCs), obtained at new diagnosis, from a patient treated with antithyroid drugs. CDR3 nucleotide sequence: TGCGCCAGCAGCTTGGGGTACGGCGGGAGGCCCACAGATACGCAGTATTTT. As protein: CASSLGYGGRPTDTQYF.